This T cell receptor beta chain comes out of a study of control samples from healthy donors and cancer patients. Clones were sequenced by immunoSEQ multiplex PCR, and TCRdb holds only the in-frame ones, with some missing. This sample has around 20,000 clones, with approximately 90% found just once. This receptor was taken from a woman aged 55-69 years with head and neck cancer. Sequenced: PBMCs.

DNA of the CDR3: TGTGCCAGCAGTTTATCTCCACAGGGAAATTCACCCCTCCACTTT. Residues: CASSLSPQGNSPLHF. The rearrangement links TRBV27 to TRBJ1-6, with a tentative D call TRBD1 (6 bases). The V end lost 0 bases, the J end lost 7 bases, and 10 bases lay between the germline ends. This CDR3 contains 15 residues. Germline CDR1 and CDR2: MNHEY and SMNVEV (reference sequence).